The 20 T cell receptor beta chains below all came from one sample that was sequenced in a study of blood T cells in healthy people across ages. With a J-beta primer mix and a sample-barcoded 5' primer, a second PCR ran about 6 to 11 cycles. TCRdb re-called the 5' RACE reads with MiXCR, one entry per CDR3 protein. The sample contains 650,000 to 900,000 distinct CDR3 sequences, approximately 67% of which appear only once. Sequencing was carried out using blood. The origin of the receptors is a man in his thirties or forties in good health.

This clonotype was seen a handful of times. V is TRBV12-3 or TRBV12-4 and J is TRBJ2-1; TRBD1 aligns across 8 bases. V lost 5 bases and J lost 3; bases outside the gene matches: 6. The CDR3 is 15 amino acids. CDR3 residues: CASSLGTGHYNEQFF. The CDR3 DNA is TGTGCCAGCAGTCTCGGGACAGGTCACTACAATGAGCAGTTCTTC.

This chain joins TRBV7-6 and TRBJ2-7, with D maybe TRBD2 (6 bases). Trimming pared 2 bases from V and 7 bases from J, leaving 12 bases between. CDR3 size: 13 residues. Germline V CDR1 and CDR2: SGHVS, FNYEAQ. The CDR3 DNA follows: TGTGCCAGCAGCTTAAATCTCGGGGGTGAGCAGTACTTC. Amino acid sequence: CASSLNLGGEQYF.

This rearrangement joins TRBV7-3 to TRBJ2-1, with 13 bases identical to TRBD2. In germline, CDR1 is SGHTA, CDR2 FQGTGA. J was trimmed by 2 bases and V by 4 bases; bases with no gene match: 5. This CDR3 spans 17 amino acids. CDR3 sequence (DNA): TGTGCCAGCAGCTCCGGGACTAGCGGGAACGCCTACAATGAGCAGTTCTTC. Its translation is CASSSGTSGNAYNEQFF.

This clonotype occurred once. This rearrangement joins TRBV7-2 to TRBJ1-6; the D is unclear. CDR1 is SGHTA and CDR2 is FQGNSA in the germline V gene. The CDR3 runs 17 residues. Trimming took off 5 bases at V and 0 bases at J, with 14 bases between the two ends. The CDR3 sequence is CASSDRVPGSYNSPLHF. Written as DNA, the CDR3 is TGTGCCAGCAGCGACCGGGTCCCCGGCTCCTATAATTCACCCCTCCACTTT.

The J gene is TRBJ2-6, the V gene TRBV7-6; a possible D gene is TRBD2 (5 bases). The CDR3 spans 17 residues. Deletions cut 3 bases from V and 4 bases from J, with 16 bases between. Germline V gives CDR1 SGHVS, CDR2 FNYEAQ. The CDR3 sequence: CASSFGRRLGGANVLTF. The CDR3 bases are TGTGCCAGCAGCTTTGGCAGGAGGCTTGGAGGGGCCAACGTCCTGACTTTC.

This sequence joins TRBV28 and TRBJ2-7; D could derive from TRBD1 or TRBD2 (5 bases each). Trimming pared 6 bases from V and 12 bases from J, leaving 27 bases between. CDR1 and CDR2 (germline): MDHEN, SYDVKM. The CDR3 sequence is 15 residues long. This chain's CDR3 is CASRVGVGDQETRYF. The DNA for the CDR3 is TGTGCCAGCAGAGTGGGGGTTGGAGATCAAGAGACCCGGTACTTC. The entire variable domain, with the rest obtained from reference TRBV28 and TRBJ2-7, is as follows: DVKVTQSSRYLVKRTGEKVFLECVQDMDHENMFWYRQDPGLGLRLIYFSYDVKMKEKGDIPEGYSVSREKKERFSLILESASTNQTSMYLCASRVGVGDQETRYFGPGTRLTVT.

The chain couples TRBV20-1 to TRBJ1-5; TRBD1 matches 8 bases. The germline gives CDR1 DFQATT, CDR2 SNEGSKA (reference sequence). The junction had 6 bases not matched to a gene; V was cut back by 5 bases and J by 0 bases. This CDR3 region has 15 residues. The CDR3 DNA follows: TGCAGTGCTGCCGGGACAGGCCTTAGCAATCAGCCCCAGCATTTT. Its protein is CSAAGTGLSNQPQHF.

The chain recombines TRBV15 with TRBJ2-1, with unresolved D. The CDR3 spans 15 residues. Germline lookup yields CDR1 LNHNV and CDR2 YYDKDF (reference sequence). The V end lost 5 bases, the J end lost 0 bases, and 11 bases lay between the germline ends. CDR3 protein: CATSLPPVSYNEQFF. CDR3 DNA sequence: TGTGCCACCAGCCTACCACCAGTCTCCTACAATGAGCAGTTCTTC.

V is TRBV7-3 and J is TRBJ2-5; 7 bases align to TRBD1. The germline V gene encodes CDR1 SGHTA and CDR2 FQGTGA. The CDR3 totals 13 residues. V lost 5 bases, J lost 11 bases, and 11 bases stayed unmatched. As DNA, the CDR3 is TGTGCCAGCAGCCCGAACAGGGGCTGGGAGCAGTACTTC. This sequence encodes CASSPNRGWEQYF.

The chain has TRBV6-2 or TRBV6-3 and TRBJ2-7; the D is unclear. CDR1 MNHEY and CDR2 SVGEGT come from the germline V gene. V lost 8 bases and J 6 bases, leaving 11 bases between the germline ends. The CDR3 is 11 amino acids. Here the CDR3 reads CASSQVAEQYF. CDR3 sequence (DNA): TGTGCCAGCTCACAAGTAGCCGAGCAGTACTTC.

The V gene is TRBV4-3, the J gene TRBJ2-5, with D maybe TRBD1 (5 bases). The J call may be incorrect, as the DNA end agrees better with TRBJ2-7. The germline V gene has CDR1 LGHNA and CDR2 YSLEER. The length of the CDR3 is 14 residues. CDR3 loop: CASSHRLQGYEQYF. In DNA form, the CDR3 reads TGCGCCAGCAGCCACAGACTTCAGGGATACGAGCAGTACTTC.

This chain joins TRBV3-1 and TRBJ1-5, with 12 positions matching TRBD1. The V gene's germline CDR1 is LGHDT and CDR2 YNNKEL (reference sequence). The CDR3 sequence is 16 residues long. J lost 6 bases, V lost 1 base, and 4 bases had no gene match. CDR3 sequence: CASSQGDRGLRQPQHF. DNA of the CDR3: TGTGCCAGCAGCCAAGGGGACAGGGGGCTGCGTCAGCCCCAGCATTTT.

J is TRBJ2-2 and V is TRBV2, with unresolved D. CDR1 SNHLY and CDR2 FYNNEI come from the germline V gene. The CDR3 consists of 16 residues. V was trimmed by 4 bases and J by 4 bases, leaving 16 bases between them. Here the CDR3 DNA reads TGTGCCAGCAGTGGTGACGAATCAACTTTCACCGGGGAGCTGTTTTTT. It translates to CASSGDESTFTGELFF.

This chain connects TRBV7-2 to TRBJ1-2; no firm D call. Germline values: CDR1 SGHTA, CDR2 FQGNSA. The CDR3 spans 11 residues. The V and J ends lost 0 bases and 8 bases respectively, with 4 bases between them. This chain's CDR3 is CASSLAEGYTF. In DNA form, the CDR3 reads TGTGCCAGCAGCTTAGCCGAGGGCTACACCTTC.

The chain recombines TRBV20-1 with TRBJ1-5; possibly TRBD1 for D (6 bases). Germline values: CDR1 DFQATT, CDR2 SNEGSKA (reference sequence). V was trimmed by 6 bases and J by 6 bases, leaving 12 bases between them. The CDR3 loop spans 12 amino acids. The chain's CDR3 is CSAERGSQPQHF. CDR3 bases: TGCAGTGCCGAGAGGGGGAGTCAGCCCCAGCATTTT.

The chain employs TRBV27 and TRBJ1-2; no firm D call. The CDR3 extends over 14 amino acids. V lost 2 bases and J 2 bases, leaving 9 bases between the germline ends. Per the germline V gene, CDR1 is MNHEY and CDR2 is SMNVEV (reference sequence). The CDR3 is CASSLTIGNYGYTF. For the CDR3, the DNA is TGTGCCAGCAGTTTAACTATCGGGAACTATGGCTACACCTTC.

The chain couples TRBV7-2 to TRBJ1-5, with D uncertain. The CDR3 is 13 amino acids. CDR1 is SGHTA, CDR2 FQGNSA, per germline. The V end was cut by 5 bases, the J end by 8 bases, with 13 bases between. The CDR3 sequence is CASSRVSSEPQHF. The CDR3 DNA is TGTGCCAGCAGCCGAGTGAGTTCTGAGCCCCAGCATTTT.

The chain recombines TRBV5-6 with TRBJ2-7, with D hard to call. Germline V lookup: CDR1 SGHDT, CDR2 YYEEEE. This CDR3 spans 13 amino acids. V was pared by 2 bases and J by 2 bases, with 8 bases between. The CDR3 reads CASSFARTYEQYF. CDR3 bases: TGTGCCAGCAGCTTCGCCCGAACCTACGAGCAGTACTTC.

There are a few counts of this clonotype. The V and J genes are TRBV10-3 and TRBJ2-7; perhaps TRBD2 as D (5 bases). Trimming took 4 bases from V and 3 from J, leaving 16 bases between them. The CDR3 spans 15 residues. Germline V gene data show CDR1 as ENHRY and CDR2 as SYGVKD. CDR3 DNA: TGTGCCATCAGTGTCGGGGAAGAAAAAGGCTACGAGCAGTACTTC. Translating it yields CAISVGEEKGYEQYF.

This chain links TRBV2 with TRBJ2-3; the D is unclear. This CDR3 has 15 amino acids. CDR1 and CDR2 (germline): SNHLY, FYNNEI. V was clipped by 4 bases and J by 1 base, with 12 bases between them. CDR3 DNA: TGTGCCAGCAGTGCTGGCGGACCCCGCACAGATACGCAGTATTTT. The encoded protein is CASSAGGPRTDTQYF.